The clone carrying this T cell receptor beta chain was detected many times. Template material for amplifying TCR beta CDR3 regions consisted of RNA transcripts. TCR CDR3 regions were first amplified by RT-PCR with HTBI primers. MiXCR, run by TCRdb on the multiplex PCR reads, gives a single entry per CDR3 protein. The sample lists 500,000 to 800,000 distinct CDR3 sequences; approximately 15% were seen once. This specimen belongs to a study of T cells in Graves' hyperthyroidism and ophthalmopathy. The receptor's source is a woman aged 50 to 60 with Graves' ophthalmopathy. The specimen was blood.

CDR3 sequence (DNA): TGTGCCAGCAGTTTCGTGTCGGGACAGGGGGCCACTTGGGGAAATGAAAAACTGTTTTTT. It specifies CASSFVSGQGATWGNEKLFF. V is TRBV28 and J is TRBJ1-4; 12 bases are shared with TRBD1. The CDR3 runs 20 residues. The germline V gene has CDR1 MDHEN and CDR2 SYDVKM. V was pared by 3 bases and J by 5 bases, with 16 bases of the junction left unmatched. The entire variable domain, with the rest obtained from reference TRBV28 and TRBJ1-4, is as follows: DVKVTQSSRYLVKRTGEKVFLECVQDMDHENMFWYRQDPGLGLRLIYFSYDVKMKEKGDIPEGYSVSREKKERFSLILESASTNQTSMYLCASSFVSGQGATWGNEKLFFGSGTQLSVL.